This note documents a single TCR beta chain sequence. It has no known antigen specificity. No base qualities exist here, and no much larger clone lies one base off it. The cohort was made up of hundreds of healthy bone marrow donors. Cohort members were all nominally healthy when sampled, although unrecorded immune exposures were likely present. The donor tested CMV seropositive, placing the donor among the 289 seropositive members of the cohort. Every donor gave a peripheral blood sample, and the peripheral blood mononuclear cells from that sample were used for TCR beta sequencing. The Qiagen DNeasy Blood Extraction Kit was used to extract genomic DNA from the blood cell samples. V is cut by 6 bases and J by 3 bases, and the space between the germline ends is 8 bases. The germline V gene encodes CDR1 MDHEN and CDR2 SYDVKM. The CDR3 runs 12 residues from the cysteine to the phenylalanine. Only the CDR3 part of the read is kept: 36 bases, read in frame from the first base.

This record comes from a study of cytomegalovirus exposure and HLA in healthy donors (dated by TCRdb to the late 2010s). For the study in its entirety: An earlier analysis of under 600 of the donors reported about 250 Gb of sequence data and some 120 million unique TCR beta sequences from approximately 180 million T cells. About 280 gigabases of sequencing data and approximately 93 million unique TCR sequences were included in an early release covering roughly 700 HLA-typed donors. Among the approximately 420 genotyped donors, under 90% belonged to the genetic ancestry cluster associated with self-reported Caucasian donors. The study aimed to test whether signatures of past pathogen exposure could be identified by cataloging public T cell receptors. The T cell repertoires of around 730 subjects were profiled by immunosequencing and related to cytomegalovirus serostatus. A separate validation cohort of over a hundred different subjects was used in addition to the roughly 670-subject first cohort. High-throughput TCR immunosequencing, statistical association of individual TCRs with disease status, and machine learning were combined to predict cytomegalovirus infection status. A later analysis re-analyzed previously published TCR beta repertoires from about 730 donors and added high-resolution HLA genotyping to study TCR occurrence patterns. In the later analysis, no new phenotypic data were used to find candidate immune exposures; instead, reliance was placed on TCR beta sequences and their occurrence across donors. In an earlier analysis of more than 550 of the donors, high-throughput TCR beta sequencing was used to judge whether each TCR beta V gene segment behaved as functional or pseudogenic. Donor age, sex, ethnicity and CMV serostatus were compiled together with the repertoire data. Genome-wide SNP genotypes for about three fifths of the roughly 670 donors were used in a later genetic analysis, which treated that subset as a discovery cohort. Every discovery cohort repertoire had been produced on one sequencing platform. HLA typing included class I and class II loci at four-digit resolution. The number of donors typed differed by locus, with about 629-630 for A, B, C, DRB1 and DQB1, around 560 for DQA1, 600 to 610 for DPA1, and over 400 for DPB1. A handful of DR-DQ haplotypes were handled as single units for association and clustering because linkage in the cohort was strong. On average, 235,054 unique TCR beta nucleotide sequences were sequenced per donor among a few hundred genotyped donors of the cohort, with around 19% of those sequences being non-productive.

Study-level results and caveats: Immune exposure information for the cohort was limited to CMV serostatus. In a later genetic analysis, fewer N-insertions in productive TCRs were reported among donors in an Asian-associated ancestry cluster than the approximately 670-donor mean. Seventeen rarely observed V segments, including chromosome 9 orphons, were excluded from the earlier analysis of a few hundred of the donors because counts were too low. In a later analysis, most CMV-associated TCR beta chains were found to appear HLA-restricted, with HLA associations seemingly driven largely by CMV exposure. Specific HLA alleles were associated with about 17,000 TCR beta sequences at a false discovery rate of 0.05 in a later analysis. A later analysis reported that several top co-occurrence clusters appeared linked to parvovirus B19, influenza, CMV and Epstein-Barr virus. A further reported finding was that TCR beta sequences accurately predicted the HLA-A and HLA-B alleles for most subjects in the first cohort. An earlier analysis of 587 of the donors showed that most TCR beta V segments appeared in productive rearrangements either about 87% or about 30% of the time, which broadly matched IMGT annotations. Because some donors lacked HLA typing at each locus, the association tests relied only on the typed subset. In a later analysis, HLA-associated TCR beta chains were found to be more clonally expanded and to have lower generation probabilities than equally common non-associated chains. Linkage disequilibrium might explain the correlated functional status among segregating V segments, but an unknown experimental factor could not be ruled out. Three of the identified cytomegalovirus-associated TCR beta chains were confirmed in vitro to be specific for cytomegalovirus antigens. Presence/absence analyses assumed roughly uniform sequencing depth across donors, an assumption that may not hold. In a later genetic analysis, a missense DCLRE1C variant was associated with V-gene and J-gene trimming of TCR beta chains, and the association was replicated in an independent cohort. It was suggested by the authors that the approach could potentially be generalized to other disease states and immunological phenotypes. In this cohort, only TCR beta chains were sequenced, and detectable features were limited by the absence of alpha or paired-chain data. The sequencing pipeline was judged likely to have produced a cluster of highly shared sequence variants as a technical artifact. When HLA alleles, especially DR and DQ, strongly co-occurred, TCR associations were difficult to assign to individual alleles. In the study, about 150 TCR beta chains were listed as associated with cytomegalovirus. The classifier was reported to diagnose cytomegalovirus status with high specificity and sensitivity in both the original cohort and the validation cohort. A later analysis found that TCR association rates varied across HLA loci, with DRB1 alleles showing the most associated TCRs and HLA-C alleles the fewest. Some IMGT-functional V segments, including TRBV6-2 and TRBV6-3, could not be distinguished by the 87-base-pair reads and were therefore excluded. Most TCR sequences were seen in very few donors, while some public TCRs were found in many individuals.

The protocol used for the library was the immunoSEQ multiplex PCR assay. A mixture of 60 forward primers for TCR Vbeta segments and 13 reverse primers for TCR Jbeta segments was used in the multiplex PCR. A multiplex PCR assay on genomic DNA amplified the CDR3 region of rearranged TCR beta genes. Amplified TCR beta libraries were sequenced as 87-base-pair reads on the Illumina HiSeq System. In the source study's methods: Across the 670 or so repertoires, a later analysis counted some 80 million unique TCR beta chains, around 11 million of which were shared by at least two donors. A nearest-neighbor algorithm error-corrected the raw reads and collapsed the reads into unique sequences, merging closely related sequences to remove PCR and sequencing errors. CDR3 sequences were aligned to IMGT reference sequences to assign V, D and J gene segments. For a sequence to be retained, a match of at least six nucleotides to both a V gene segment and a J gene segment was required. Rearrangements were called productive when the CDR3 lacked stop codons and stayed in frame with V and J; all others were non-productive. CDR3 was defined according to IMGT convention as the region running from the second conserved V-encoded cysteine to the conserved J-encoded phenylalanine. The earlier analysis of fewer than 700 of the donors excluded sequences that lacked an unambiguous match to a single V gene segment. An earlier analysis of a few hundred of the donors classified V segments as functional when productive rearrangements were above 56.7% and as segregating when the standard deviation between donors was above 5%. A statistical classification framework was built to diagnose cytomegalovirus status from the catalog of TCR beta chain sequences. A later analysis assigned V and J genes by comparing TCR nucleotide sequences with IMGT/GENE-DB human TR gene sequences. A later analysis assigned CDR3 sequences and most-parsimonious VDJ recombination scenarios with the TCRdist pipeline. In a later analysis, each TCR beta chain was defined by its CDR3 amino acid sequence together with its V-gene family, and reads lacking a unique V-gene family were excluded. As a way to deal with suspected cross-contamination and a sequencing artifact, a later analysis dropped 450 to 700 nucleotide sequences that were highly shared and had low generation probability. For each public chain, a later analysis derived a clonal expansion index from normalized ranks of inferred template counts within each repertoire. Generation probabilities in a later analysis came from a VDJ recombination model fitted to out-of-frame rearrangements, and those results were checked against IGoR. In a later analysis, hypergeometric tests were used to score TCR-TCR, TCR-HLA and TCR-CMV co-occurrence, with a repertoire-size bias correction applied to TCR pairs. To estimate false discovery rates, a later analysis permuted the HLA or CMV assignments 20 times. In a later analysis, co-occurring TCRs were grouped using DBSCAN, and TCRdist sequence similarity was added for clustering within HLA-allele-positive subsets. Co-occurrence clustering excluded repertoires with fewer than 30,000 or more than 120,000 public chains, plus five with anomalous nucleotide sharing. The immuneACCESS repertoire file appears here via TCRdb, limited to in-frame rearrangements. These files lack a portion of the clones; in checked studies, under half of the deficit traces to unresolved V genes, and the cause of the others is not known. D and trimming come from the DNA, and the V and J calls and clone size come from that table. The table for this sample lists approximately 84,000 clones; less than 80% of them were counted only once. The top ten clonotypes cover roughly 9.1% of the sample.

The clonotype was recovered from a man between 35 and 55 years old in good health and CMV-seropositive. Recombination connected TRBV28 to TRBJ1-2, with TRBD1 perhaps the D gene, on 5 matching bases. Source material: PBMCs. The nucleotides are TGTGCCAGCAGAGGGGATGACTATGGCTACACCTTC. Translated, it gives CASRGDDYGYTF.